These 32 T cell receptor beta chains share one sample of origin, sequenced in a study of T-cell reconstitution after alpha-beta-depleted transplantation in children. Preparation of the TCRbeta library used unique molecular identifiers. One entry per CDR3 protein results from TCRdb running MiXCR on the PCR reads. The table has over 100,000 distinct CDR3 sequences, 4.5% to 7.5% seen once. This specimen consisted of PBMCs, mostly from graft donor cells, obtained 60 days after TCRalphabeta/CD19-depleted stem cell transplant. Receptors were obtained from a female patient aged 2-10 years who had a stem cell transplant for Fanconi anemia, so the T cells may come from the graft donor.

This clonotype was seen repeatedly, ten times or more. The rearrangement uses TRBV7-8 and TRBJ2-3, with TRBD1 as a possible D gene (5 bases). This CDR3 has 15 amino acids. The V gene's germline CDR1 is SGHVS and CDR2 FQNEAQ. The V and J ends lost 7 bases and 2 bases respectively, with 16 bases between them. CDR3 region: CASTPRVLDTDTQYF. CDR3 DNA sequence: TGTGCCAGCACCCCCAGGGTACTGGACACAGATACGCAGTATTTT.

This clonotype was seen a handful of times. J is TRBJ2-5 and V is TRBV10-3, with 7 bases fitting TRBD1. J lost 2 bases, V lost 0 bases, and 6 bases had no gene match. The CDR3 runs 16 residues. Germline V gives CDR1 ENHRY, CDR2 SYGVKD. The CDR3 bases are TGTGCCATCAGTGAGTCGGACAGGCGGAGACAAGAGACCCAGTACTTC. Its translation is CAISESDRRRQETQYF.

The rearrangement links TRBV20-1 to TRBJ2-7; 14 bases map to TRBD2. This CDR3 has 14 residues. The V and J ends lost 6 bases and 2 bases, in that order; junction bases with no gene match: 3. Germline V lookup: CDR1 DFQATT, CDR2 SNEGSKA (reference sequence). The CDR3 region is CSARTSGRTYEQYF. The DNA for the CDR3 is TGCAGTGCCCGGACTAGCGGGAGGACCTACGAGCAGTACTTC.

This clonotype occurred many times. The chain links TRBV28 to TRBJ2-7, with 7 bases matching TRBD1. Germline V gives CDR1 MDHEN, CDR2 SYDVKM. V shed 7 bases and J 3 bases; nucleotides not matched to a gene: 9. The CDR3 has 14 residues. CDR3 nucleotides: TGTGCCAGCAAAAGTTGGAACAGGGGCTACGAGCAGTACTTC. It yields the protein CASKSWNRGYEQYF.

This clonotype was counted ten times or more. The V call is TRBV7-9, the J call TRBJ2-1, with 8 bases that match TRBD2. The germline CDR1 and CDR2 sequences are SEHNR and FQNEAQ (reference sequence). The V and J ends lost 2 bases and 2 bases, in that order; junction bases with no gene match: 11. CDR3 length: 18 residues. The CDR3 sequence: CASSLSGSLAVTYNEQFF. In nucleotides, the CDR3 is TGTGCCAGCAGCTTATCTGGGTCACTAGCGGTTACCTACAATGAGCAGTTCTTC.

The sample holds many counts of this clonotype. This rearrangement joins TRBV18 to TRBJ1-5; no clear D gene. Trimming stripped 4 bases from V and 2 bases from J, with 27 bases between. The CDR3 consists of 20 residues. Germline loops: CDR1 KGHSH, CDR2 LQKENI. CDR3: CASSLRPFMSVDGGNQPQHF. In DNA form, the CDR3 reads TGTGCCAGCTCACTCCGACCGTTCATGAGCGTTGATGGTGGCAATCAGCCCCAGCATTTT.

In its sample, this clonotype was seen a few times. V is TRBV7-3 and J is TRBJ2-5, with TRBD2 identical over 8 bases. The CDR3 extends over 14 amino acids. Germline-derived CDR1 and CDR2 are SGHTA and FQGTGA. V dropped 5 bases and J dropped 5; count of bases not matched to a gene: 7. CDR3 sequence: CASSLAGPGETQYF. In DNA, the CDR3 is TGTGCCAGCAGCCTAGCGGGTCCGGGGGAGACCCAGTACTTC.

This clonotype was picked up a small number of times. This chain links TRBV7-2 with TRBJ2-3; the D call may be TRBD1 or TRBD2 (8 bases each). Trimming removed 4 bases at V and 0 bases at J, with 14 bases between. The CDR3 length is 16 residues. From germline, CDR1 is SGHTA and CDR2 FQGNSA. The chain's CDR3 is CASSSGGGGSTDTQYF. Written as DNA, the CDR3 is TGTGCCAGCAGCTCAGGGGGCGGGGGGAGCACAGATACGCAGTATTTT.

This clonotype came up many times. The chain combines TRBV28 with TRBJ2-7; TRBD2 matches 10 bases. The germline CDR1 and CDR2 sequences are MDHEN and SYDVKM. This CDR3 spans 16 amino acids. V gave up 6 bases and J gave up 5 bases; unmatched junction bases: 13. The DNA of the CDR3 is TGTGCCAGCAGATTCCCGGGGCTAGCGGGGGAGAACGAGCAGTACTTC. It is translated as CASRFPGLAGENEQYF.

This clonotype appeared many times. The CDR3 bases are TGTGCCAGCAGTTTTGATAGGTACCAAGAGACCCAGTACTTC. This translates into CASSFDRYQETQYF. This chain links TRBV12-3 or TRBV12-4 with TRBJ2-5; D unresolved. This CDR3 contains 14 residues. Between the trimmed V and J ends, which lost 3 bases and 0 bases, there was a span of 8 bases.

The V gene is TRBV6-5, the J gene TRBJ1-5; the D gene is possibly TRBD1 (5 bases). CDR3 size: 14 residues. The V and J ends lost 4 bases and 3 bases respectively, with 10 bases between them. In germline, CDR1 is MNHEY, CDR2 SVGAGI. The CDR3 here is CASSSGYINQPQHF. As DNA, the CDR3 is TGTGCCAGCAGTTCAGGGTATATCAATCAGCCCCAGCATTTT.

This clonotype was detected a few times. The genes are TRBV28 and TRBJ1-1; no firm D call. Germline V gene sequence: CDR1 MDHEN, CDR2 SYDVKM. Trimming shortened V by 3 bases and J by 5 bases, and 10 bases separated the two germline ends. The CDR3 is 13 residues long. CDR3 residues: CASSFLMDTEAFF. The DNA for the CDR3 is TGTGCCAGCAGTTTTCTGATGGATACTGAAGCTTTCTTT.

This clonotype has a count of ten or more. V is TRBV4-1 and J is TRBJ2-3, with 7 bases matching TRBD1. The CDR3 spans 18 residues. Germline trimming cut 2 bases from V and 0 bases from J; bases unmatched to any gene: 11. Germline values: CDR1 MGHRA, CDR2 YSYEKL. The CDR3: CASSQTITWTGSTDTQYF. DNA for the CDR3: TGCGCCAGCAGCCAAACAATTACCTGGACAGGAAGCACAGATACGCAGTATTTT.

The sample holds a few counts of this clonotype. The V and J genes are TRBV5-1 and TRBJ2-2; no clear D gene. V lost 0 bases, J lost 6 bases, and 9 bases lay in between. This CDR3 region has 14 residues. The germline CDR1 and CDR2 sequences are SGHRS and YFSETQ. The CDR3, as DNA: TGCGCCAGCAGCTTGGCAGTGACCGCCGGGGAGCTGTTTTTT. It specifies CASSLAVTAGELFF.

There are many counts of this clonotype. The chain carries TRBV25-1 and TRBJ2-2, with 8 nucleotides matching TRBD1. Germline CDR1 reads MGHDK; CDR2 reads SYGVNS. The CDR3 is made up of 15 amino acids. With V trimmed by 6 bases and J by 7 bases, 10 bases remained unmatched. CDR3 coding DNA: TGTGCCAGCAGCGTAGTGACAGGGGCGATCGGGGAGCTGTTTTTT. Encoded protein: CASSVVTGAIGELFF.

This clonotype was picked up many times. The chain has TRBV5-1 and TRBJ2-3; TRBD2 matches 9 bases. V dropped 5 bases and J dropped 3; count of bases not matched to a gene: 7. The germline V gene has CDR1 SGHRS and CDR2 YFSETQ. The length of the CDR3 is 15 residues. DNA for the CDR3: TGCGCCAGCAGGATAGCGGGAGTTCAGACAGATACGCAGTATTTT. Its translation is CASRIAGVQTDTQYF.

The chain links TRBV7-3 to TRBJ2-6; the match to TRBD1 covers 7 bases. Germline CDR1 and CDR2: SGHTA and FQGTGA. The J segment lost 2 bases and the V segment lost 5 bases, leaving 3 bases of the junction unmatched. The CDR3 has 15 amino acids. CDR3: CASSLQGPGANVLTF. CDR3 DNA sequence: TGTGCCAGCAGCCTACAGGGGCCTGGGGCCAACGTCCTGACTTTC. The full variable domain, rest sourced from reference TRBV7-3 and TRBJ2-6, is GAGVSQTPSNKVTEKGKYVELRCDPISGHTALYWYRQSLGQGPEFLIYFQGTGAADDSGLPNDRFFAVRPEGSVSTLKIQRTERGDSAVYLCASSLQGPGANVLTFGAGSRLTVL.

This clonotype was observed a few times. This chain uses TRBV7-8 with TRBJ2-7; D gene uncertain. Germline loops: CDR1 SGHVS, CDR2 FQNEAQ. Trimming left V 5 bases short and J 3 bases short, with 14 bases between. The CDR3 sequence is 14 residues long. The CDR3 DNA follows: TGTGCCAGCAGCGCCCGGGTTCGGCTCTACGAGCAGTACTTC. Amino acid sequence: CASSARVRLYEQYF. Full variable domain (remainder filled in from reference TRBV7-8 and TRBJ2-7): GAGVSQSPRYKVAKRGQDVALRCDPISGHVSLFWYQQALGQGPEFLTYFQNEAQLDKSGLPSDRFFAERPEGSVSTLKIQRTQQEDSAVYLCASSARVRLYEQYFGPGTRLTVT.

This clonotype appeared many times. This sequence joins TRBV5-1 and TRBJ2-2; tentative D call: TRBD2 (6 bases). V lost 0 bases and J lost 4, with 7 bases in between. Germline CDR1 and CDR2: SGHRS and YFSETQ. The CDR3 spans 14 residues. Written as DNA, the CDR3 is TGCGCCAGCAGCTTGGTCGGGGGCACCGGGGAGCTGTTTTTT. As protein: CASSLVGGTGELFF.

In its sample, this clonotype was seen many times. The CDR3 bases are TGCAGTGCTAGGGTCCCAGGGGTCACAGATACGCAGTATTTT. This sequence encodes CSARVPGVTDTQYF. The rearrangement joins TRBV20-1 to TRBJ2-3; D is perhaps TRBD1 (6 bases). The V and J ends lost 3 bases and 2 bases respectively, with 12 bases between them. The CDR3 spans 14 residues. Germline CDR1 reads DFQATT; CDR2 reads SNEGSKA (reference sequence).

The table lists this clonotype with a few counts. The J gene is TRBJ2-5, the V gene TRBV5-1; 9 nucleotides align to TRBD1. Trimming at V came to 5 bases and at J to 2 bases, leaving 7 bases not matched to a gene. Looked up from germline, CDR1 is SGHRS and CDR2 is YFSETQ. This CDR3 comprises 15 residues. CDR3 sequence reads: CASREDRGYQETQYF. The CDR3 region has the DNA TGCGCCAGCAGGGAAGACAGGGGGTATCAAGAGACCCAGTACTTC.

This clonotype appeared many times. This rearrangement joins TRBV29-1 to TRBJ2-5; D remains ambiguous. Germline V gene lookup returns CDR1 SQVTM and CDR2 ANQGSEA. The CDR3 extends over 10 amino acids. V was cut by 4 bases and J by 4 bases, with 4 bases left in between. CDR3 protein: CSVVRETQYF. The CDR3 nucleotides are TGCAGCGTTGTCCGAGAGACCCAGTACTTC.

This clonotype was seen at least ten times. The V gene is TRBV7-8, the J gene TRBJ2-3; D is undetermined. Per germline, CDR1 SGHVS and CDR2 FQNEAQ. The CDR3 has 13 amino acids. The V end was cut by 3 bases, the J end by 6 bases, with 10 bases between. The CDR3, as DNA: TGTGCCAGCAGCTTCCTACGGGTGGATACGCAGTATTTT. Its protein product is CASSFLRVDTQYF.

In this sample, this clonotype turned up many times. The chain joins TRBV3-1 to TRBJ2-2; D ambiguous. Looked up from germline, CDR1 is LGHDT and CDR2 is YNNKEL (reference sequence). V was shortened by 1 base and J by 6 bases, with 9 bases between the two germline ends. The CDR3 covers 14 residues. The DNA for the CDR3 is TGTGCCAGCAGCCAAGTTCGGGTGGCCGGGGAGCTGTTTTTT. As protein: CASSQVRVAGELFF.

The chain combines TRBV7-3 with TRBJ2-6; D gene uncertain. The V gene's germline CDR1 is SGHTA and CDR2 FQGTGA. V lost 2 bases, J lost 2 bases, and 10 bases lay in between. The CDR3 is made up of 16 amino acids. The CDR3 DNA reads as TGTGCCAGCAGCTTAGGTTTAGTCCCTGGGGCCAACGTCCTGACTTTC. It translates to CASSLGLVPGANVLTF.

At least ten counts were recorded for this clonotype. The chain employs TRBV5-6 and TRBJ2-2, with D possibly called TRBD1 or TRBD2 (5 bases each). The CDR3 sequence is 16 residues long. Germline V gene lookup returns CDR1 SGHDT and CDR2 YYEEEE. Trimming removed 0 bases at V and 5 bases at J, with 14 bases between. The CDR3 is CASSLVVGRSTGELFF. The CDR3 DNA reads TGTGCCAGCAGCTTGGTTGTGGGACGGTCAACCGGGGAGCTGTTTTTT.

Ten or more counts support this clonotype. The DNA for the CDR3 is TGTGCCAGCAGTGACCCGAGACAGGGCAGGGGCGAGCAGTACTTC. Translating gives CASSDPRQGRGEQYF. V usage is TRBV2 and J usage is TRBJ2-7, with TRBD1 identical over 7 bases. The CDR3 consists of 15 residues. CDR1 is SNHLY, CDR2 FYNNEI, per germline. The ends lost 3 bases at V and 6 bases at J; junction bases unmatched: 11.

This clonotype occurred a few times. The genes are TRBV3-1 and TRBJ2-2; a weak D match, TRBD2 (5 bases). Trimming shortened V by 0 bases and J by 9 bases, and 20 bases separated the two germline ends. Germline V gives CDR1 LGHDT, CDR2 YNNKEL (reference sequence). The CDR3 totals 17 residues. The CDR3 reads CASSQDGSLGKIWELFF. The CDR3 bases are TGTGCCAGCAGCCAAGATGGGAGCCTGGGCAAAATCTGGGAGCTGTTTTTT.

A few counts support this clonotype. The rearrangement uses TRBV28 and TRBJ2-7; no clear D. With 5 bases removed from V and 3 bases from J, the gap between germline ends came to 5 bases. The germline V gene encodes CDR1 MDHEN and CDR2 SYDVKM. This CDR3 region has 11 residues. CDR3 in amino acids: CASSGVYEQYF. The CDR3 region has the DNA TGTGCCAGCAGTGGGGTCTACGAGCAGTACTTC.

This clonotype has ten or more counts. The V gene is TRBV12-3 or TRBV12-4, the J gene TRBJ2-2; D is perhaps TRBD1 or TRBD2 (6 bases each). This CDR3 region has 16 residues. Trimming stripped 11 bases from V and 0 bases from J, with 19 bases between. CDR3 coding DNA: TGTGCCGGCGGGGCAGGGGAGTTTGCGAACACCGGGGAGCTGTTTTTT. The encoded protein is CAGGAGEFANTGELFF.

This clonotype showed up just once. A read error is likely, as this CDR3 ends without the conserved phenylalanine or tryptophan. The chain combines TRBV3-1 with TRBJ1-2; D may be TRBD1 (5 bases). Trimming removed 4 bases from V and 4 bases from J, with 19 bases in between. The CDR3 covers 16 residues. Looked up from germline, CDR1 is LGHDT and CDR2 is YNNKEL (reference sequence). In nucleotides, the CDR3 is TGTGCCAGCAGCCCGTTGACAGCGCCCAAGTCCTATGGCTACACCTCC. Protein sequence: CASSPLTAPKSYGYTS.

Many counts were recorded for this clonotype. The rearrangement uses TRBV12-3 or TRBV12-4 and TRBJ2-2; TRBD2 aligns across 7 bases. The CDR3 runs to 18 residues. After removal of 7 bases from V and 3 bases from J, the junction contained 17 bases not matched to a gene. CDR3 sequence: CASTSEIRGEGDTGELFF. CDR3 in DNA: TGTGCCAGCACCTCGGAAATTCGGGGGGAAGGTGACACCGGGGAGCTGTTTTTT.